The sequence of this T cell receptor beta chain was determined in a study of immune characterization of retroperitoneal liposarcoma. The CDR3 is 12 residues long. Germline V lookup: CDR1 MNHNS, CDR2 SASEGT. With 2 bases removed from V and 8 bases from J, the gap between germline ends came to 8 bases. This clonotype was seen a few times. A single record per CDR3 protein comes from TCRdb applying MiXCR to the PCR reads. The profile shows about 10,000 distinct CDR3 sequences, roughly 26% of them singletons. Sequenced: blood. The chain has TRBV6-1 and TRBJ2-3, with D possibly being TRBD2 (5 bases). The TCR sequence derives from a male donor with retroperitoneal liposarcoma. The CDR3 reads CASSELGGTQYF. The CDR3 DNA is TGTGCCAGCAGTGAACTAGGAGGTACGCAGTATTTT.